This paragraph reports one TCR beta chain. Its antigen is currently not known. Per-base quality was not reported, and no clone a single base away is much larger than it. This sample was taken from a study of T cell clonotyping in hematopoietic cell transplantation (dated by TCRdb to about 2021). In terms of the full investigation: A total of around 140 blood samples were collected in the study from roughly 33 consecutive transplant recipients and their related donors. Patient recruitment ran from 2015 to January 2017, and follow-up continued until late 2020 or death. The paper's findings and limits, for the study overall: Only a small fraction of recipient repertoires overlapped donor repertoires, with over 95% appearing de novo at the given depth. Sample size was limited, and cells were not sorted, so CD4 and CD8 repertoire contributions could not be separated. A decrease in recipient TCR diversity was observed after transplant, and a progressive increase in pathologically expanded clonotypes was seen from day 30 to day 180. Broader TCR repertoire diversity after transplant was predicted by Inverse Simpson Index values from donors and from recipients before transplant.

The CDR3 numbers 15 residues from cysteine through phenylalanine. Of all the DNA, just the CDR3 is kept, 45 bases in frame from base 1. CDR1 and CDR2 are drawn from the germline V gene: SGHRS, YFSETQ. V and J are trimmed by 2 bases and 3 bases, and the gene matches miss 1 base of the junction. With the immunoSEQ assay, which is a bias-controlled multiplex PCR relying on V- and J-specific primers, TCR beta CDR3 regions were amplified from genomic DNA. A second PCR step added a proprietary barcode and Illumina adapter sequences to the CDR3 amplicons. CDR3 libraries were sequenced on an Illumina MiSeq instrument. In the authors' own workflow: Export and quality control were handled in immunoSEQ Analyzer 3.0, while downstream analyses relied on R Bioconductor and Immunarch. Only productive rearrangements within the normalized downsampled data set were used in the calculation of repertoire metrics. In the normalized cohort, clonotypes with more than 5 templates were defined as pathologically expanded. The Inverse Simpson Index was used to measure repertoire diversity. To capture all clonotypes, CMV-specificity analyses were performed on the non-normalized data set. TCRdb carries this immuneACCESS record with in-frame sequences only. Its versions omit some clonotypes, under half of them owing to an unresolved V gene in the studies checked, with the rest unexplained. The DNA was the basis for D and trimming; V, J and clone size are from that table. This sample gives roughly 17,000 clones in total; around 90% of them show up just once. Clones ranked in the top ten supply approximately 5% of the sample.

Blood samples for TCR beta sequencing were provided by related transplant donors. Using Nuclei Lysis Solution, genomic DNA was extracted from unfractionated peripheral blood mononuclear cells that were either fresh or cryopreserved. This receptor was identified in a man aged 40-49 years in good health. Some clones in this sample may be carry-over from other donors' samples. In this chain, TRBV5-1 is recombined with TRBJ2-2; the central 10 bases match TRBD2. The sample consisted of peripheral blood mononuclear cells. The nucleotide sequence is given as TGCGCCAGCAGCTTCCTAGCGGGGGACACCGGGGAGCTGTTTTTT. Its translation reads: CASSFLAGDTGELFF.